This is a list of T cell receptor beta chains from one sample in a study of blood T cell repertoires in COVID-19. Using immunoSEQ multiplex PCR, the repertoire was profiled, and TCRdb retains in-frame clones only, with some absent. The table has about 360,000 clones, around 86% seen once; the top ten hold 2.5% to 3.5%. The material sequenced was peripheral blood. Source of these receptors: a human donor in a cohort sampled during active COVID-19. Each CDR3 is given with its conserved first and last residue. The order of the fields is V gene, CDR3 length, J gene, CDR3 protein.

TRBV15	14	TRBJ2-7	CANRGQGPSYEQYF
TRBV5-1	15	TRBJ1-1	CASSQDRGGYTEAFF
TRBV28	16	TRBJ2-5	CASSHRTGRDQETQYF
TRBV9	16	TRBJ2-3	CASSEGLAGFTDTQYF
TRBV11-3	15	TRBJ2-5	CASSLGLQYQETQYF
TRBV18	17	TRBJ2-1	CASSPPLRDRGGNEQFF
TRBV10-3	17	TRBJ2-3	CAISRTSGGGSTDTQYF
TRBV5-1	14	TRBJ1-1	CASAGGGHGTEAFF
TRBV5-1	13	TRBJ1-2	CASSRGANYGYTF
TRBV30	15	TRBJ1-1	CALEGGSIINTEAFF
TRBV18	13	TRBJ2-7	CASSPPSVYEQYF
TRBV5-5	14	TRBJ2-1	CASSLEGELDEQFF
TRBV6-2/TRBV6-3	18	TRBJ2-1	CASSYPSGGAFHYNEQFF
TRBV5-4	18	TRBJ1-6	CASSLKERPPSHNSPLHF
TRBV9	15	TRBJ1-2	CASSPRPGEIYGYTF
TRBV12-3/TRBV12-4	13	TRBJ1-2	CASSVRLNYGYTF
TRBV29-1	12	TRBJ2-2	CSVDSNTGELFF